Described below is a single T cell receptor (beta chain) sequence and its context. This clonotype was seen once. This receptor's antigen is unknown. Just one base apart from a much larger clone, this may be a read error. Via the germline V gene (reference sequence), CDR1 is GTSNPN and CDR2 SVGIG. The CDR3 runs 11 residues from the cysteine to the phenylalanine. Only the CDR3 part of the read is kept: 33 bases, read in frame from the first base. This sample is drawn from a study of molecular identifiers for immune sequencing clone quantification (dated by TCRdb to about 2018). About the full investigation: In a replicate experiment, RNA from about 21,000 or 97,000 naive CD8 T cells was split into five aliquots, four of which were sequenced. This methods study benchmarked molecular-identifier clustering-based TCR repertoire sequencing (MIDCIRS) and TCR RNA copy counting, using CD8 T cells to do so.

Library prep was done by PCR. Sequenced on an Illumina HiSeq 4000. Bulk TCR libraries were prepared as previously described, using TCR primers listed in Table S5. The Qiagen AllPrep DNA/RNA kit was used to purify total RNA. Before analysis, reads from multiple sequencing runs of the same library were pooled. The published analysis was carried out like this. Reads were retained only if an exact TCR constant sequence was present, and the retained reads were trimmed to 150 nt and grouped according to their 12-nt molecular barcodes. Within each barcode group, reads were sub-clustered at a 15% Levenshtein threshold, and quality-weighted consensus sequences were built per RNA molecule. Non-functional sequences were discarded, and so were lower-count sequences lying one edit away from another sequence. Based on fitting two negative binomial distributions, any barcode sub-cluster with under 20% of the maximum read count was discarded. Through fastp at Q25 and MiXCR, TCRdb rebuilt clones from the public reads, retaining in-frame beta chains. Identical CDR3 protein sequences are pooled into one entry, listed with their most common genes and DNA. The V and J calls come from TCRdb's annotation, not from the publication. The sample table shows around 54,000 distinct CDR3 sequences, and around 27% are seen once. 1.9% of the sample is in the top ten clones.

Points the paper makes about the study in general: The naive libraries included spiked-in Jurkat TCR RNA (about ten copies' worth), and this RNA is not part of the donor repertoire. The sizes of highly expanded clones could end up underestimated when identical TCR molecules share a barcode. Modeling indicated 2.5 to 3.5 TCR RNA copies recovered per cell, compared with 9 to 10 by digital PCR, which implies a capture efficiency of around 31%. When barcode sub-clustering was omitted, TCR diversity was inflated by chimeric consensus sequences, with chimeras reaching as high as 47%. Even against a background of some 920,000 naive CD8 T cells, spiked-in Jurkat TCR RNA amounting to a single cell's worth was reported to be detectable. In CMV-specific effector cells, over 99% of molecules were held by clones above 20 RNA copies, whereas under 1% of molecules were held by such clones in naive cells.

Libraries of naive CD8 T cells were built from approximately 20,000 to 980,000 sorted cells, with 10%, 30% or 50% of the purified RNA used. Naive CD8 T cells were FACS-sorted as CD8+CD4-CCR7+CD45RA+ on a BD FACSAria II into RLT Plus buffer. To test detection sensitivity, Jurkat RNA equivalent to more than 8 TCR copies was spiked into samples of roughly 18,000-1,000,000 naive CD8 T cells. CD8 T cells were enriched using RosetteSep CD8+ T Cell Enrichment Cocktail and Ficoll-Paque, and the enriched cells then underwent ACK red cell lysis. This clonotype originated in a human donor in good health. Some libraries in this study had Jurkat cell RNA spiked in. The chain is made from TRBV30 and TRBJ2-7; the D gene lacks a confident call. The J call may be in error: the DNA end matches TRBJ2-1 better. Specimen: naive CD8+ T cells from blood, with Jurkat cell RNA spiked in. The cell subset or site label for this specimen denotes: FACS-sorted CD8+CD4-CCR7+CD45RA+ naive T cells. The CDR3 region has the sequence CAWSETYEQFF. The base sequence is TGTGCCTGGAGTGAGACCTACGAGCAGTTCTTC.